What follows is one T cell receptor beta chain and its context. Sequencing used immunoSEQ multiplex PCR; TCRdb keeps in-frame clones, though not all of them. The top ten clones hold roughly 3.4% of a sample with about 150,000 clones, 92% of them seen once. This sample was taken from a study of T cell responses to AZD1222 COVID-19 vaccine. Deletions cut 3 bases from V and 6 bases from J, with 5 bases between. The V gene's germline CDR1 is SEHNR and CDR2 FQNEAQ (reference sequence). This CDR3 region has 12 residues. The sequence derives from an adult who received the AZD1222 COVID-19 vaccine. Specimen: peripheral blood, collected 28 days after the second AZD1222 dose. The chain uses TRBV7-9 and TRBJ1-4, with D unclear. The chain's CDR3 is CASSFLDEKLFF. The CDR3 DNA sequence: TGTGCCAGCAGCTTTCTAGATGAAAAACTGTTTTTT. Together with reference TRBV7-9 and TRBJ1-4, the CDR3 gives the full variable domain: DTGVSQNPRHKITKRGQNVTFRCDPISEHNRLYWYRQTLGQGPEFLTYFQNEAQLEKSRLLSDRFSAERPKGSFSTLEIQRTEQGDSAMYLCASSFLDEKLFFGSGTQLSVL.